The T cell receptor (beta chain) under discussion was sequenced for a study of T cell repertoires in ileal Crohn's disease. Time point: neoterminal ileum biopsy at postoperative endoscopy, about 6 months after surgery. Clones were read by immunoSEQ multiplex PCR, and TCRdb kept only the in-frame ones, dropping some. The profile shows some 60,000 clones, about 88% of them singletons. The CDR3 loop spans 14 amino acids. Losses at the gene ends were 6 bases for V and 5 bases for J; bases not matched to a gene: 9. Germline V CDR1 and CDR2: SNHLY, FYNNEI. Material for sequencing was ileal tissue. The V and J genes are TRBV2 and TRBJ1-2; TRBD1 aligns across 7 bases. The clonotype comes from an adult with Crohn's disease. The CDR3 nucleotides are TGTGCCAGCAGGTTAGGACAGGACGAATATGGCTACACCTTC. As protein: CASRLGQDEYGYTF.